This TCR beta chain emerged from a study of blood T cell repertoires in COVID-19. On the study more broadly: Both acute and convalescent COVID-19 samples were obtained from the United States, Italy and Spain. The cDNA or gDNA used as material had been derived from T cells, B-cell-depleted T cells, or PBMCs.

In the original workflow: Estimation of nucleated cell counts relied on the amplification of reference gene primers. Clones were sequenced by immunoSEQ multiplex PCR, and TCRdb holds only the in-frame ones, with some missing. The V and J calls and clone size come from that table; D and trimming were worked out from the DNA. This table holds 200,000 to 250,000 clones, approximately 81% found once. This CDR3 spans 16 amino acids. The V gene lost 0 bases and the J gene lost 8 bases, with 19 bases spanning the gap. CDR1 is MNHEY, CDR2 SVGAGI, per germline. The clonotype was recovered from a woman aged 80 or over with active or convalescent COVID-19. The specimen was peripheral blood. The chain joins TRBV6-5 to TRBJ1-2; D ambiguous. The CDR3 sequence is CASSYSSGNGLRGYTF. In DNA form, the CDR3 reads TGTGCCAGCAGTTACTCATCGGGTAACGGTCTTAGGGGCTACACCTTC.